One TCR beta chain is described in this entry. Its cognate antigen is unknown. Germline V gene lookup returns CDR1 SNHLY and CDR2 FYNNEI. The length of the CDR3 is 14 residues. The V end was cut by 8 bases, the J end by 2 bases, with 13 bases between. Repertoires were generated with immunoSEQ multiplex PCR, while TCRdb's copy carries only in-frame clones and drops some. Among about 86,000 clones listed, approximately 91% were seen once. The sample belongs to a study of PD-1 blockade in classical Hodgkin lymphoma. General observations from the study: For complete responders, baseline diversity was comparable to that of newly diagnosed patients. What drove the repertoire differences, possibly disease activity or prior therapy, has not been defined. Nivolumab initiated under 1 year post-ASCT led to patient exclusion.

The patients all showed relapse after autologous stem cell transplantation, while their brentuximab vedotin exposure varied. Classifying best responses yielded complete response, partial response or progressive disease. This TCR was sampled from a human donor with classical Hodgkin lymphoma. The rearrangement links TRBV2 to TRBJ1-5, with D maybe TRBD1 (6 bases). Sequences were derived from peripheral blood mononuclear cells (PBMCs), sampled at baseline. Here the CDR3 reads CASQGRQGNQPQHF. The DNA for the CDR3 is TGTGCCAGCCAAGGGAGACAGGGCAATCAGCCCCAGCATTTT.